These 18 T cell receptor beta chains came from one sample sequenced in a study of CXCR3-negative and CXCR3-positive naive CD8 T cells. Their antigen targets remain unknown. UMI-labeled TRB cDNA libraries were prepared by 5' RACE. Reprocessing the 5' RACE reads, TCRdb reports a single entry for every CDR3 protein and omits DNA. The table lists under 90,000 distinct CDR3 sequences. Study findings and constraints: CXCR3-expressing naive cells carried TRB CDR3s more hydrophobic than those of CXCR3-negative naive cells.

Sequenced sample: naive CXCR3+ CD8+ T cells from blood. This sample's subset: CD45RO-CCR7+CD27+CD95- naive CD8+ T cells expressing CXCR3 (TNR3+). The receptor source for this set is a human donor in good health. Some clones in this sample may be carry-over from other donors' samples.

The CDR3 is CASSLTAGGPGEQYF. The chain combines TRBV7-3 with TRBJ2-7; absent DNA, TCRdb's TRBD2 call cannot be checked. Germline values: CDR1 SGHTA, CDR2 FQGTGA. The CDR3 is made up of 15 amino acids.

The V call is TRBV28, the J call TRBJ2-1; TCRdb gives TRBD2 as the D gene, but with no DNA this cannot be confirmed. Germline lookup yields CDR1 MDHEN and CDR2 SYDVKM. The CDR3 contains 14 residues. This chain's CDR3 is CASTQAGVNNEQFF.

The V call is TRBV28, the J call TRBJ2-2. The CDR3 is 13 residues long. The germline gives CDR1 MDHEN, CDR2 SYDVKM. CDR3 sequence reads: CASTGWYTGELFF.

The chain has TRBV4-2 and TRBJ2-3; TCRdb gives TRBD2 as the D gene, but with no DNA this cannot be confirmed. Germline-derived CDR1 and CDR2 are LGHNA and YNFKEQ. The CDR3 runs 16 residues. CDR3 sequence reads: CASSPASGGAVDTQYF.

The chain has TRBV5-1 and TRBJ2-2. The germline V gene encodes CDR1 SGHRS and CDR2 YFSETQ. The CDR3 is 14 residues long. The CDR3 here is CASSALENTGELFF.

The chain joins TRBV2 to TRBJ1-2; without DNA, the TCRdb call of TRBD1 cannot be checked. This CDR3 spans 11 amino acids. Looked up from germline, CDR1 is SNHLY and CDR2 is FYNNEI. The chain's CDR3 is CASSRGHGYTF. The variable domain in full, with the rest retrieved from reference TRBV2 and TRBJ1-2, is EPEVTQTPSHQVTQMGQEVILRCVPISNHLYFYWYRQILGQKVEFLVSFYNNEISEKSEIFDDQFSVERPDGSNFTLKIRSTKLEDSAMYFCASSRGHGYTFGSGTRLTVV.

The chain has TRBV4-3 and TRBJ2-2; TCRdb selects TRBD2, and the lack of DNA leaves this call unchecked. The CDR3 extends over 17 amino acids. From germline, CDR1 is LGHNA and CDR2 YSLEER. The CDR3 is CASSFLAGEASGRELFF.

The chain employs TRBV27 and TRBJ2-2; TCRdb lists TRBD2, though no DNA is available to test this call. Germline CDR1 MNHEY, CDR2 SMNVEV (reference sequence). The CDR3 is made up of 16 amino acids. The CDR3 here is CAINKLPSGEPGELFF.

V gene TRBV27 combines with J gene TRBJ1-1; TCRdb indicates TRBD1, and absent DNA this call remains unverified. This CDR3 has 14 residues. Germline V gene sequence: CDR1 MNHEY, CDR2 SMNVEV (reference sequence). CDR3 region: CASSFGGLGTEAFF.

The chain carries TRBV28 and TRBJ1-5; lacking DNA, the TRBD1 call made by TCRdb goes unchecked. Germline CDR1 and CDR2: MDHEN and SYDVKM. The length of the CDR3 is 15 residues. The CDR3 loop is CASSFGGASNQPQHF.

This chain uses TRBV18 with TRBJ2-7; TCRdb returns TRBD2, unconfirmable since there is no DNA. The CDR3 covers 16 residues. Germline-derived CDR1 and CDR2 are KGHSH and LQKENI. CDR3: CASSPDGLEGYYEQYF. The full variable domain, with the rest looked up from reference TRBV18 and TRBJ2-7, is NAGVMQNPRHLVRRRGQEARLRCSPMKGHSHVYWYRQLPEEGLKFMVYLQKENIIDESGMPKERFSAEFPKEGPSILRIQQVVRGDSAAYFCASSPDGLEGYYEQYFGPGTRLTVT.

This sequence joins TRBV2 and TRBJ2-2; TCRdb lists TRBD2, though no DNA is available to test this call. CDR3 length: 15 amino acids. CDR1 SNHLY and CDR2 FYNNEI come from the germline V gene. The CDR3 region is CASSEWTSGGGELFF.

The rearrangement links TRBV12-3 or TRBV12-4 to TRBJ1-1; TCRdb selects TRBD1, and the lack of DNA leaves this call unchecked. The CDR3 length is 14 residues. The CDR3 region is CASSWGGDSTEAFF.

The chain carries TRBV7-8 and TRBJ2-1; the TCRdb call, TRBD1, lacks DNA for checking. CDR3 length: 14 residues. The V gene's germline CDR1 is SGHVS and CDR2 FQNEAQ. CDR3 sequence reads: CASSPSGGRGEQFF.

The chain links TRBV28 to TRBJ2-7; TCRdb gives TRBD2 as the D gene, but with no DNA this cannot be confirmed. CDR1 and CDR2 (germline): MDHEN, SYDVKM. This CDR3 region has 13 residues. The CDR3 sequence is CASSLSEAYEQYF.

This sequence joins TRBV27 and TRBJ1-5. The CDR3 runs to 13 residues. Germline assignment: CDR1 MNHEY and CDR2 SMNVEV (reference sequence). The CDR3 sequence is CASSRNSNQPQHF.

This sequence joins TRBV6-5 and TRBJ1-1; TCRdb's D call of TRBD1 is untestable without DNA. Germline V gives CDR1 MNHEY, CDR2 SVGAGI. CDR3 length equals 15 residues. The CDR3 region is CASSYGTGGGTEAFF.

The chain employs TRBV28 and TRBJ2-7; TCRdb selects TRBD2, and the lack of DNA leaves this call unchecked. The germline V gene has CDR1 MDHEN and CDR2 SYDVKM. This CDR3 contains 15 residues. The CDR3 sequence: CASSIETSGSFEQHF.